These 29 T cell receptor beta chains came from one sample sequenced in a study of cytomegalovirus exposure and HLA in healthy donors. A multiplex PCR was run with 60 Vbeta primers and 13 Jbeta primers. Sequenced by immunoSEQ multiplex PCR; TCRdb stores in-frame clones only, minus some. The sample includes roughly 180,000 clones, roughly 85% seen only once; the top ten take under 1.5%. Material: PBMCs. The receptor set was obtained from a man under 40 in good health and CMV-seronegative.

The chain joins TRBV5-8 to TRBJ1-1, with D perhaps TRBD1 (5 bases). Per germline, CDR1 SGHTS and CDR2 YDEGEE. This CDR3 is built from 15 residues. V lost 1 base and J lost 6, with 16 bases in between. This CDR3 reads CASSLFQGLGAEAFF. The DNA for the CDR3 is TGTGCCAGCAGCTTGTTTCAGGGTTTAGGGGCTGAAGCTTTCTTT.

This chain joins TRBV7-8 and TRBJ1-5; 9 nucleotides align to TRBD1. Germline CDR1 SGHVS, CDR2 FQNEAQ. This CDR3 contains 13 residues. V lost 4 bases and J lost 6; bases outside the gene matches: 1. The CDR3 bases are TGTGCCAGCAGCTGGACAGGGGCTCAGCCCCAGCATTTT. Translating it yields CASSWTGAQPQHF. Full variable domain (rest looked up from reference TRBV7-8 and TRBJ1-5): GAGVSQSPRYKVAKRGQDVALRCDPISGHVSLFWYQQALGQGPEFLTYFQNEAQLDKSGLPSDRFFAERPEGSVSTLKIQRTQQEDSAVYLCASSWTGAQPQHFGDGTRLSIL.

The CDR3 sequence is CASTRGHEGGELFF. The DNA for the CDR3 is TGTGCCAGCACCCGAGGACACGAAGGCGGGGAGCTGTTTTTT. V usage is TRBV7-2 and J usage is TRBJ2-2; possibly TRBD1 for D (5 bases). The CDR3 runs to 14 residues. V was clipped by 7 bases and J by 7 bases, with 16 bases between them. The germline CDR1 and CDR2 sequences are SGHTA and FQGNSA.

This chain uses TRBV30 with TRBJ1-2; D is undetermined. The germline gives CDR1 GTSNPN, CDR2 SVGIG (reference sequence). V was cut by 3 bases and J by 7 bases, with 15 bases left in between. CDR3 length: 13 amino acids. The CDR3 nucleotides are TGTGCCTGGAGCGTTTCCGGGTTAGGTGGCTACACCTTC. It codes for CAWSVSGLGGYTF.

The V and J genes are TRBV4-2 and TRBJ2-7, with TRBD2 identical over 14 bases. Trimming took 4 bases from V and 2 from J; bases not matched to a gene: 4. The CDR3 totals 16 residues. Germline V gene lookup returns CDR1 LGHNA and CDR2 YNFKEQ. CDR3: CASSLGTSGSPYEQYF. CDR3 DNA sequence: TGTGCCAGCAGCCTTGGGACTAGCGGGAGTCCCTACGAGCAGTACTTC.

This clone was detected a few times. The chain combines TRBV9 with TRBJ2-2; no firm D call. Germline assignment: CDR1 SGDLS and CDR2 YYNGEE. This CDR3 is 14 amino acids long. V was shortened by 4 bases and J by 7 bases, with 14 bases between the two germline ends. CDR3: CASSPQVVIGELFF. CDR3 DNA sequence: TGTGCCAGCAGCCCCCAGGTGGTGATCGGGGAGCTGTTTTTT.

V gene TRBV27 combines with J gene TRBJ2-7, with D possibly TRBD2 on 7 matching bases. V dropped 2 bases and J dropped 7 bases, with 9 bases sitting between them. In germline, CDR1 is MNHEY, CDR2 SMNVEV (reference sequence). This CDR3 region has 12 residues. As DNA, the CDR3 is TGTGCCAGCAGTTTAAGGGGGGGGGAGCAGTACTTC. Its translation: CASSLRGGEQYF.

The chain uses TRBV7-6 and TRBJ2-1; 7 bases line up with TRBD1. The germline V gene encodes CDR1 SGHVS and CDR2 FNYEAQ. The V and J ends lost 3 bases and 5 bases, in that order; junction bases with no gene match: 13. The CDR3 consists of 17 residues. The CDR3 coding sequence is TGTGCCAGCAGCTTGGGGGTCGTGGGGACAGTTAACAATGAGCAGTTCTTC. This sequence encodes CASSLGVVGTVNNEQFF. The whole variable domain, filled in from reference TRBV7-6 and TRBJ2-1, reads GAGVSQSPRYKVTKRGQDVALRCDPISGHVSLYWYRQALGQGPEFLTYFNYEAQQDKSGLPNDRFSAERPEGSISTLTIQRTEQRDSAMYRCASSLGVVGTVNNEQFFGPGTRLTVL.

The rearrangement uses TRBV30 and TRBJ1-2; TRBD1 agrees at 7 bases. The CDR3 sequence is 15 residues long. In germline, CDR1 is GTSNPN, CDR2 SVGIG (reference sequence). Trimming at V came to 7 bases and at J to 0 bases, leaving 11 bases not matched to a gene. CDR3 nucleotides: TGTGCCTTCGAGGGGGCACCTCCGACTAACTATGGCTACACCTTC. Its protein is CAFEGAPPTNYGYTF.

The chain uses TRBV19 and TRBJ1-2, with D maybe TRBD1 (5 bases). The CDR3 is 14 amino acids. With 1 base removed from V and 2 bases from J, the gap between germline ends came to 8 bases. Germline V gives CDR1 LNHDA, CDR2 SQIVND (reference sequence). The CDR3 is CASSIAQGNYGYTF. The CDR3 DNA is TGTGCCAGTAGTATAGCGCAGGGCAACTATGGCTACACCTTC.

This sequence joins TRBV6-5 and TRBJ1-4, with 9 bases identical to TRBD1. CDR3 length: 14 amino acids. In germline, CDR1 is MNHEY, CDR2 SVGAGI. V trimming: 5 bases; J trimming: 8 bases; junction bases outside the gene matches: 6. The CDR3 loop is CASSEQGAYEKLFF. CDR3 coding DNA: TGTGCCAGCAGTGAACAGGGGGCGTACGAAAAACTGTTTTTT.

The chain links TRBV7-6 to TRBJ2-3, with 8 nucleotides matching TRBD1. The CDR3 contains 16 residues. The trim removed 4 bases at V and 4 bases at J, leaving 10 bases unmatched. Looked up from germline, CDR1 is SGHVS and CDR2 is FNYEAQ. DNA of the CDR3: TGTGCCAGCAGCTCCTCCCGGACAGGGCGCGCAGATACGCAGTATTTT. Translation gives CASSSSRTGRADTQYF.

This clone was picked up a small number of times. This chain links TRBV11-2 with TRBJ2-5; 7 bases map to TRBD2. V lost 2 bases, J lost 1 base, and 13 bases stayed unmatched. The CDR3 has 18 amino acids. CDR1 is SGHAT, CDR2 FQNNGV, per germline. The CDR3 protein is CASSLNGDGGGSQETQYF. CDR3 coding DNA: TGTGCCAGCAGCTTAAATGGCGACGGTGGCGGGAGCCAAGAGACCCAGTACTTC. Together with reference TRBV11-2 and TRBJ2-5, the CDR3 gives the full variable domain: EAGVAQSPRYKIIEKRQSVAFWCNPISGHATLYWYQQILGQGPKLLIQFQNNGVVDDSQLPKDRFSAERLKGVDSTLKIQPAKLEDSAVYLCASSLNGDGGGSQETQYFGPGTRLLVL.

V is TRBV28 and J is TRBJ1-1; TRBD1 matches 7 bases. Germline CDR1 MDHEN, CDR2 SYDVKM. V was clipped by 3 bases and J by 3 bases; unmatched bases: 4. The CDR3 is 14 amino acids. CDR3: CASSFRGQYTEAFF. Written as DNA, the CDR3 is TGTGCCAGCAGTTTTAGGGGGCAATACACTGAAGCTTTCTTT.

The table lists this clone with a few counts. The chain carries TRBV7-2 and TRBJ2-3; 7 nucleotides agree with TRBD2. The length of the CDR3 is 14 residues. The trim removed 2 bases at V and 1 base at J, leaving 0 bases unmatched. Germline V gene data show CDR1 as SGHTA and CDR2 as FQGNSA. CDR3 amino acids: CASSLSGGTDTQYF. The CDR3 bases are TGTGCCAGCAGCTTAAGCGGGGGCACAGATACGCAGTATTTT.

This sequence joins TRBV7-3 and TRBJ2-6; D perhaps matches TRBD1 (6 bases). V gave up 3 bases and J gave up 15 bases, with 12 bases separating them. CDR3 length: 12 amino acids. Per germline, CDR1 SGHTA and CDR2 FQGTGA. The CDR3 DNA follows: TGTGCCAGCAGCTTCGAGACAGGCGACCTGACTTTC. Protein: CASSFETGDLTF.

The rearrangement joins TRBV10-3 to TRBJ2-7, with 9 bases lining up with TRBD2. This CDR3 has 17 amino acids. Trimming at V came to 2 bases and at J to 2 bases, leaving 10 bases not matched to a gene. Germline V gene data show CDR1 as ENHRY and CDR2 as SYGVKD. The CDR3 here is CAISEGSSGSWTYEQYF. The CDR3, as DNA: TGTGCCATCAGTGAGGGGAGTAGCGGGAGTTGGACCTACGAGCAGTACTTC.

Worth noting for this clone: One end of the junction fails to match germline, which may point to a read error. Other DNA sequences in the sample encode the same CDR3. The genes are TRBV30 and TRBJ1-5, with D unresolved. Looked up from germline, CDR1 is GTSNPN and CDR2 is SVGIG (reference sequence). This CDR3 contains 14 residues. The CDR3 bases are TGTGCTTGGAGCCCCCGGCGGAGCAATCAGCCCCAGCATTTT. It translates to CAWSPRRSNQPQHF.

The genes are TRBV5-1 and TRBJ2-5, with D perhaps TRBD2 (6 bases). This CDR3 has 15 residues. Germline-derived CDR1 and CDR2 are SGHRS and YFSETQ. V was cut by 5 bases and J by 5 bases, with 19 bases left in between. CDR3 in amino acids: CASSSGRDFRETQYF. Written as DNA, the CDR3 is TGCGCCAGCAGTTCAGGGCGGGACTTCCGGGAGACCCAGTACTTC.

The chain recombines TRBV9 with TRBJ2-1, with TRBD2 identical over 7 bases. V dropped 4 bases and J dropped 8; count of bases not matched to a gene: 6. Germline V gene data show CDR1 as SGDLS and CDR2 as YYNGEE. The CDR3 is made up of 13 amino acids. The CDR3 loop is CASSLTGGYEQFF. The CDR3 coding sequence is TGTGCCAGCAGCCTCACGGGGGGTTATGAGCAGTTCTTC.

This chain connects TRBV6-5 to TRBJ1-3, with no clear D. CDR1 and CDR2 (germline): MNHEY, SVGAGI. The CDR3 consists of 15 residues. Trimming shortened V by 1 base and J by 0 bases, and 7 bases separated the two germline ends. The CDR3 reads CASSYFSVSGNTIYF. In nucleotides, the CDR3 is TGTGCCAGCAGTTACTTTTCTGTCTCTGGAAACACCATATATTTT.

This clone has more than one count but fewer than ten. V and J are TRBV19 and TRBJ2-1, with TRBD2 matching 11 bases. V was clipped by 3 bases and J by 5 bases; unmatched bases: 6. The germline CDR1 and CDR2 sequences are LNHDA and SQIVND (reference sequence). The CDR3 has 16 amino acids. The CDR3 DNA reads TGTGCCAGTAGTATTTCCGGGACTAGCGGAAACAATGAGCAGTTCTTC. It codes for CASSISGTSGNNEQFF.

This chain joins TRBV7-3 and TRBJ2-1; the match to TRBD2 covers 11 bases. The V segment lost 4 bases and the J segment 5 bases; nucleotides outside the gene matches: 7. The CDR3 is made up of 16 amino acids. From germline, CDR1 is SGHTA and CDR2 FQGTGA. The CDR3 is CASSSGASGGNNEQFF. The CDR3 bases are TGTGCCAGCAGCTCCGGGGCTAGCGGGGGGAACAATGAGCAGTTCTTC.

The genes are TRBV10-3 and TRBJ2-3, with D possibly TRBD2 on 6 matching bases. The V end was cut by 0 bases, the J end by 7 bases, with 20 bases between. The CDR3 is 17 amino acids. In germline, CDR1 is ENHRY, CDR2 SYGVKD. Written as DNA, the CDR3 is TGTGCCATCAGTGAGTCGATTTTGCCGGGGACTGGAAATACGCAGTATTTT. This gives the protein CAISESILPGTGNTQYF.

The CDR3 nucleotides are TGTGCCAGCCGAGCCGGGACTGGGGCCACCGGGGAGCTGTTTTTT. Translation gives CASRAGTGATGELFF. This chain joins TRBV19 and TRBJ2-2, with D tentatively TRBD2 (6 bases). Between the trimmed V and J ends, which lost 9 bases and 4 bases, there was a span of 18 bases. The CDR3 extends over 15 amino acids. Germline loops: CDR1 LNHDA, CDR2 SQIVND (reference sequence).

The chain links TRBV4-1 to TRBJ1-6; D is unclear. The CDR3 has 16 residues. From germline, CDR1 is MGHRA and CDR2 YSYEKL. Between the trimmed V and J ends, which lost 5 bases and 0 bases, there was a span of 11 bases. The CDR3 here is CASSNIDYSYNSPLHF. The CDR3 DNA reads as TGCGCCAGCAGCAATATAGACTACTCCTATAATTCACCCCTCCACTTT.

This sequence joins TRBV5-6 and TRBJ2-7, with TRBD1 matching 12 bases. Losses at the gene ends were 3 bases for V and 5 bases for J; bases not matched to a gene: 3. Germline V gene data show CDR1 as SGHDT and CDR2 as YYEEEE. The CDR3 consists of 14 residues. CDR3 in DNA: TGTGCCAGCAGCTGGGACAGGGGGCTGGACGAGCAGTACTTC. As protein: CASSWDRGLDEQYF. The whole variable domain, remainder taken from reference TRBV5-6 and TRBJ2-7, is DAGVTQSPTHLIKTRGQQVTLRCSPKSGHDTVSWYQQALGQGPQFIFQYYEEEERQRGNFPDRFSGHQFPNYSSELNVNALLLGDSALYLCASSWDRGLDEQYFGPGTRLTVT.

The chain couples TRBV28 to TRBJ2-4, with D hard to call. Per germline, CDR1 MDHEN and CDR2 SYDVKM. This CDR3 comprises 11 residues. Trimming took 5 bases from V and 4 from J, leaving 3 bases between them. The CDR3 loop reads CASSPKNIQYF. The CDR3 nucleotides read TGTGCCAGCAGTCCGAAAAACATTCAGTACTTC. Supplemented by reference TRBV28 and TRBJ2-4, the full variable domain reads DVKVTQSSRYLVKRTGEKVFLECVQDMDHENMFWYRQDPGLGLRLIYFSYDVKMKEKGDIPEGYSVSREKKERFSLILESASTNQTSMYLCASSPKNIQYFGAGTRLSVL.

The CDR3 loop is CAWSVGSGSMDEQFF. The CDR3 DNA sequence: TGTGCCTGGAGTGTTGGTAGCGGGAGTATGGATGAGCAGTTCTTC. The rearrangement links TRBV30 to TRBJ2-1; 9 bases fit TRBD2. The CDR3 sequence is 15 residues long. The V gene end was trimmed by 0 bases and the J gene end by 8 bases; junction bases not matched to a gene: 8. From germline, CDR1 is GTSNPN and CDR2 SVGIG (reference sequence).